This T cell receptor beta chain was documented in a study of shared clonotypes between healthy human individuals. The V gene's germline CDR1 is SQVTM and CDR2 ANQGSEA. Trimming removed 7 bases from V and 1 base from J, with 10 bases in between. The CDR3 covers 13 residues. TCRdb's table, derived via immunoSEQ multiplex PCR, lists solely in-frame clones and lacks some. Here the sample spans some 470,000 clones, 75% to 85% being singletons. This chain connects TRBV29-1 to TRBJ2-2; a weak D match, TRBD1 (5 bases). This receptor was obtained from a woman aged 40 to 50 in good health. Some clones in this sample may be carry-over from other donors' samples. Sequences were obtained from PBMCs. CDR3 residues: CSGLQGNTGELFF. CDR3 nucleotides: TGCAGCGGTCTTCAGGGGAACACCGGGGAGCTGTTTTTT.